A single sample is the source of the 6 T cell receptor beta chains below, sequenced in a study of cytomegalovirus exposure and HLA in healthy donors. 60 Vbeta and 13 Jbeta primers were used in PCR. Only in-frame clones appear in the TCRdb table, and some are missing; sequencing was by immunoSEQ multiplex PCR. The sample holds about 98,000 clones; over 80% are singletons and the top ten take roughly 3.5%. Sequenced material: PBMCs. These receptors were obtained from a female donor in good health and CMV-seropositive.

J is TRBJ2-3 and V is TRBV27, with TRBD1 matching 7 bases. V was clipped by 5 bases and J by 3 bases; unmatched bases: 14. Looked up from germline, CDR1 is MNHEY and CDR2 is SMNVEV (reference sequence). The CDR3 spans 17 residues. In nucleotides, the CDR3 is TGTGCCAGCAGTAAGAAAAGGGGGCCGAGATTTACAGATACGCAGTATTTT. Residues: CASSKKRGPRFTDTQYF.

The V call is TRBV7-9, the J call TRBJ1-6, with D tentatively TRBD1 (5 bases). V was clipped by 5 bases and J by 5 bases, with 7 bases between them. The CDR3 is 13 amino acids. Germline assignment: CDR1 SEHNR and CDR2 FQNEAQ (reference sequence). The CDR3 nucleotides read TGTGCCAGCAGCAAGACAGATAATTCACCCCTCCACTTT. This gives the protein CASSKTDNSPLHF.

V and J are TRBV6-1 and TRBJ2-1; 9 bases are a match to TRBD2. Germline CDR1 reads MNHNS; CDR2 reads SASEGT. There are 14 residues in the CDR3. The ends lost 4 bases at V and 10 bases at J; junction bases unmatched: 8. CDR3 bases: TGTGCCAGCAGTGCACGGCGGGGGGGCGAAGAGCAGTTCTTC. Amino acids: CASSARRGGEEQFF.

V usage is TRBV6-1 and J usage is TRBJ2-7; 9 bases fit TRBD2. The V and J ends lost 2 bases and 4 bases, in that order; junction bases with no gene match: 6. The germline V gene has CDR1 MNHNS and CDR2 SASEGT. The CDR3 spans 15 residues. The CDR3 DNA reads TGTGCCAGCAGTGAAACGATTAGCGGGGGTTACGAGCAGTACTTC. This sequence encodes CASSETISGGYEQYF.

The chain carries TRBV4-1 and TRBJ1-1; 9 bases are shared with TRBD1. Per the germline V gene, CDR1 is MGHRA and CDR2 is YSYEKL. This CDR3 is 18 amino acids long. V lost 0 bases to trimming and J lost 0 bases; unmatched junction nucleotides: 8. The CDR3 DNA follows: TGCGCCAGCAGCCAAGAGAGGGGGACAGGGTTCATGAACACTGAAGCTTTCTTT. This gives the protein CASSQERGTGFMNTEAFF.

The chain carries TRBV10-3 and TRBJ1-2, with a tentative D call TRBD1 (5 bases). The CDR3 sequence is 13 residues long. The V gene lost 10 bases and the J gene lost 0 bases, with 12 bases spanning the gap. The germline V gene encodes CDR1 ENHRY and CDR2 SYGVKD. CDR3 nucleotide sequence: TGTGCCAACCGACAGAATACTAACTATGGCTACACCTTC. Translated, it gives CANRQNTNYGYTF.